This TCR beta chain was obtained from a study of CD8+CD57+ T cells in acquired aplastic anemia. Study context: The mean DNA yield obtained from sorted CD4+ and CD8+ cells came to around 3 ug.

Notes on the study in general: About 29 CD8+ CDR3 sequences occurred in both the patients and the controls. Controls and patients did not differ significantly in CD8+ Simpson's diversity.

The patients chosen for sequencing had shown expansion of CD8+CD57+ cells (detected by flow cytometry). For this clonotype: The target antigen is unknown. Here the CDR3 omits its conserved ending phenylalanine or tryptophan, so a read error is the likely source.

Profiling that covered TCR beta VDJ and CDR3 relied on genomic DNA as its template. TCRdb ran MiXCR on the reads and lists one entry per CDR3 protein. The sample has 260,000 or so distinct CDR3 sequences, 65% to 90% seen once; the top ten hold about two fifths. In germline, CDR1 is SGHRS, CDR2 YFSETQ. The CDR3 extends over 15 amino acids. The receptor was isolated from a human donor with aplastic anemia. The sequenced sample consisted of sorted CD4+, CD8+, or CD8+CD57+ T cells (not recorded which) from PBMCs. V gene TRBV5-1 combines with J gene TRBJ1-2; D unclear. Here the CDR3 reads CASSFDGFSYYGYTV. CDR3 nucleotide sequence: TGTGCCAGCAGCTTCGACGGATTCTCGTACTATGGCTACACCGTC.